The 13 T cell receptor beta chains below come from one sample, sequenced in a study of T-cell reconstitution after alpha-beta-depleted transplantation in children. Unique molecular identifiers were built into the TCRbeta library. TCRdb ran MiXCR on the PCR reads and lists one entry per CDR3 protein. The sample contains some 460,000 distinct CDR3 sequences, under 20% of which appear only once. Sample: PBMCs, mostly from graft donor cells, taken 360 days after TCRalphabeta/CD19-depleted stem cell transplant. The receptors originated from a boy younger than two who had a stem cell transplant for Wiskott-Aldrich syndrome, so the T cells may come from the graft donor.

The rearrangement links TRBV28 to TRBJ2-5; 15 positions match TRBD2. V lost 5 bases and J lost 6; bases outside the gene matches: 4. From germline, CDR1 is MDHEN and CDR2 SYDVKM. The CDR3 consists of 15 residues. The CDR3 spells CASSLGTSGRKTQYF. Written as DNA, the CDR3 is TGTGCCAGCAGTCTCGGGACTAGCGGGAGGAAGACCCAGTACTTC.

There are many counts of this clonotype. The CDR3 region is CATSGAGAGVEETQYF. The CDR3, as DNA: TGTGCCACCAGTGGGGCAGGGGCGGGAGTGGAAGAGACCCAGTACTTC. The chain is built from TRBV24-1 and TRBJ2-5; D is perhaps TRBD2 (7 bases). The CDR3 loop spans 16 amino acids. With 5 bases removed from V and 3 bases from J, the gap between germline ends came to 18 bases. From germline, CDR1 is KGHDR and CDR2 SFDVKD.

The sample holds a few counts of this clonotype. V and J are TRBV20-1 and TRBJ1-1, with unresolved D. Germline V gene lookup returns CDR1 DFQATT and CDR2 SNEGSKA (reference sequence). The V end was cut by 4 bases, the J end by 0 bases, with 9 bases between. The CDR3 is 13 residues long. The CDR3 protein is CSATDTLNTEAFF. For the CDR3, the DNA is TGCAGTGCTACCGACACGTTGAACACTGAAGCTTTCTTT.

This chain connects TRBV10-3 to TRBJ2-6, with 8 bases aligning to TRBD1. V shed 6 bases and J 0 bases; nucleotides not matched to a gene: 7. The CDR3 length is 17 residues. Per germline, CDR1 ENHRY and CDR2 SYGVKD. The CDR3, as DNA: TGTGCCATCAGCGGGGCAGGGGGCATCTCTGGGGCCAACGTCCTGACTTTC. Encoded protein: CAISGAGGISGANVLTF.

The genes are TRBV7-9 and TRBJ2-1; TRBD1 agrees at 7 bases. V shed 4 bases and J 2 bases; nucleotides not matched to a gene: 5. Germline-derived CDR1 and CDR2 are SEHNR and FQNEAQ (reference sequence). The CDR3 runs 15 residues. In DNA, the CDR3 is TGTGCCAGCAGCTCGGGGACAGCTGCCTACAATGAGCAGTTCTTC. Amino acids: CASSSGTAAYNEQFF.

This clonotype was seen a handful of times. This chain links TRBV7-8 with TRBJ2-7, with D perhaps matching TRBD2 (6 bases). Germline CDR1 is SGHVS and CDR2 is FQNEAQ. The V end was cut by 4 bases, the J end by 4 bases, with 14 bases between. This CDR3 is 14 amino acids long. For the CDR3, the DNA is TGTGCCAGCAGCTACCGACTAGACCGATACGAGCAGTACTTC. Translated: CASSYRLDRYEQYF. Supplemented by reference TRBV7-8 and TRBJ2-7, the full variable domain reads GAGVSQSPRYKVAKRGQDVALRCDPISGHVSLFWYQQALGQGPEFLTYFQNEAQLDKSGLPSDRFFAERPEGSVSTLKIQRTQQEDSAVYLCASSYRLDRYEQYFGPGTRLTVT.

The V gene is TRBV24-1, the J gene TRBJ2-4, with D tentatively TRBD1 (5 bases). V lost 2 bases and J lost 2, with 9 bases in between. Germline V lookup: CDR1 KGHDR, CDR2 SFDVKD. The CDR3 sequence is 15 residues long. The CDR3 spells CATSDSTGPKNIQYF. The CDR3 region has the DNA TGTGCCACCAGTGATTCTACAGGCCCCAAAAACATTCAGTACTTC.

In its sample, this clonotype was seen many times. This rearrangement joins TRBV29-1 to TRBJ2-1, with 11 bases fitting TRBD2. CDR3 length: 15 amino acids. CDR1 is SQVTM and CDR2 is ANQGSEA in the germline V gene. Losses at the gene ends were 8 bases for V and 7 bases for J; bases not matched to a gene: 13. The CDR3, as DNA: TGCAGCACACGAGGGTCCTTAGCGGGGGGGAATGAGCAGTTCTTC. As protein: CSTRGSLAGGNEQFF.

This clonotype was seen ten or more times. Here the CDR3 DNA reads TGTGCCAGCAGTTTATTGGGGATCACAGATACGCAGTATTTT. Translated, it gives CASSLLGITDTQYF. The J gene is TRBJ2-3, the V gene TRBV12-3 or TRBV12-4; the D is unclear. The CDR3 consists of 14 residues. V lost 2 bases and J lost 2, with 8 bases in between.

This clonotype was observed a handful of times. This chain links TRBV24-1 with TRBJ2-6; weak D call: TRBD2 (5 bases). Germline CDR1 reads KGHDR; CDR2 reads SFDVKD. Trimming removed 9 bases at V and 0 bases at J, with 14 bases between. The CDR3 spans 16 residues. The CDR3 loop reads CATEEVALSGANVLTF. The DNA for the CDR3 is TGTGCCACCGAAGAAGTAGCGCTCTCTGGGGCCAACGTCCTGACTTTC.

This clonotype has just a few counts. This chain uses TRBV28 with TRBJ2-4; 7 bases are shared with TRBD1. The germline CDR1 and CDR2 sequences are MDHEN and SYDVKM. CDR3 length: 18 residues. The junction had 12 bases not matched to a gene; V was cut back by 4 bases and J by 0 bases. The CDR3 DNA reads TGTGCCAGCAGTTATCCGTACAGGGGATCCTTAGCCAAAAACATTCAGTACTTC. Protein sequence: CASSYPYRGSLAKNIQYF.

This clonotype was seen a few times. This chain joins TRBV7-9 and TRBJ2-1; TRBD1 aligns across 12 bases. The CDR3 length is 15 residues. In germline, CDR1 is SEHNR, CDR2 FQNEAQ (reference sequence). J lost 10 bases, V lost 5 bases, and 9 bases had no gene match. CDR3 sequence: CASSRSGTGGGEQFF. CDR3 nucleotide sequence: TGTGCCAGCAGCCGGTCCGGGACAGGGGGCGGGGAGCAGTTCTTC.

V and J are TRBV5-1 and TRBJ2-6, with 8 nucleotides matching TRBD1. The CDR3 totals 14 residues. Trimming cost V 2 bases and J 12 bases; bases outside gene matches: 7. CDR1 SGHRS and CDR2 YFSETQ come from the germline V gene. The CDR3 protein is CASSLGQGSLVLTF. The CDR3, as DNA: TGCGCCAGCAGCTTAGGACAGGGTTCCCTCGTCCTGACTTTC. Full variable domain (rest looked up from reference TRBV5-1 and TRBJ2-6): KAGVTQTPRYLIKTRGQQVTLSCSPISGHRSVSWYQQTPGQGLQFLFEYFSETQRNKGNFPGRFSGRQFSNSRSEMNVSTLELGDSALYLCASSLGQGSLVLTFGAGSRLTVL.